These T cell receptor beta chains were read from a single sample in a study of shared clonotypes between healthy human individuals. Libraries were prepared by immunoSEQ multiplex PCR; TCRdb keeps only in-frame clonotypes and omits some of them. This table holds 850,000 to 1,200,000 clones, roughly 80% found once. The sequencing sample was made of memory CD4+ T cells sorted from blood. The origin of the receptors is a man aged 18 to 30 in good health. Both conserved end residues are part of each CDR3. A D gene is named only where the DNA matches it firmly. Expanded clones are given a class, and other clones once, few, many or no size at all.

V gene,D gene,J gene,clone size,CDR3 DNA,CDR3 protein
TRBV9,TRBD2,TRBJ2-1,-,TGTGCCAGCAGCGTAGGCTCTAGCGGGGGCTACAATGAGCAGTTCTTC,CASSVGSSGGYNEQFF
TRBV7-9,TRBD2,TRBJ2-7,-,TGTGCCAGCAGCTTACCGGGAGGGGTCGGCGAGCAGTACTTC,CASSLPGGVGEQYF
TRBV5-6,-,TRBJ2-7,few,TGTGCCAGCAGCTTCGTCAGCACCTACGAGCAGTACTTC,CASSFVSTYEQYF
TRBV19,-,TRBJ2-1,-,TGTGCCAGTAGTATTATGGGAAATGAGCAGTTCTTC,CASSIMGNEQFF
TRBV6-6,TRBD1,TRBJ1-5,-,TGTGCCAGCAGTATCGGGACAGGCGGTCGCAATCAGCCCCAGCATTTT,CASSIGTGGRNQPQHF
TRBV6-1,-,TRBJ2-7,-,TGTGCCAGCAGTCCCGGGACAGCGGGAAGCTACGAGCAGTACTTC,CASSPGTAGSYEQYF
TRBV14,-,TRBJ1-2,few,TGTGCCAGCAGCCAAGATTTGGCAGCCCTGAATGGCTACACCTTC,CASSQDLAALNGYTF
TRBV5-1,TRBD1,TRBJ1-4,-,TGCGCCAGCAGCTTCAGGACAGGGAATAATGAAAAACTGTTTTTT,CASSFRTGNNEKLFF
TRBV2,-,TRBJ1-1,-,TGTGCCAGCAGTGAACCGAACATGAACACTGAAGCTTTCTTT,CASSEPNMNTEAFF
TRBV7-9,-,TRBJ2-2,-,TGTGCCAGCAGCCTCTTCTTTGTGCAGGGAACCGGGGAGCTGTTTTTT,CASSLFFVQGTGELFF
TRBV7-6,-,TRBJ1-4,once,TGTGCCAGCAGCTTGACGCCATTCAGGGAAGAAAAACTGTTTTTT,CASSLTPFREEKLFF
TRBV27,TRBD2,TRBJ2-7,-,TGTGCCAGCAGTTTAACACCGGGACTAACCTACGAGCAGTACTTC,CASSLTPGLTYEQYF
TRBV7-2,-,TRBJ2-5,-,TGTGCCAGCAGCTTAGTTAGGAGGCCAGAGACCCAGTACTTC,CASSLVRRPETQYF
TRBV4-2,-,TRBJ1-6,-,TGTGCCAGCAGCCAAGATCTCCAGGGGAATTCACCCCTCCACTTT,CASSQDLQGNSPLHF
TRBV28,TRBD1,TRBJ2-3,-,TGTGCCAGCAGTTTAGCCTCGGTGACAGGGGGACGGGATACGCAGTATTTT,CASSLASVTGGRDTQYF
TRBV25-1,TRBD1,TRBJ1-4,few,TGTGCCAGCAGCCAGGGGGCGGTTGAAAAACTGTTTTTT,CASSQGAVEKLFF
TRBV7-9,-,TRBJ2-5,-,TGTGCCAGCAGCTTAGTGGCAGGGGGGGAGACCCAGTACTTC,CASSLVAGGETQYF
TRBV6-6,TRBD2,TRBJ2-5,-,TGTGCCAGCAGTTACTGGAGACTAGCGGGAGAGACGACCCAGTACTTC,CASSYWRLAGETTQYF
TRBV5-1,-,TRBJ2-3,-,TGCGCCAGCAGCTTGGGAGGTCACACAGATACGCAGTATTTT,CASSLGGHTDTQYF
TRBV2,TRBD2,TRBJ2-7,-,TGTGCCAGCAGGGCCTCGGGAGGGGCCTACGAGCAGTACTTC,CASRASGGAYEQYF
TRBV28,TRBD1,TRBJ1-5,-,TGTGCCAGCTCATTGGCACAGGGGGCTATTAGCAATCAGCCCCAGCATTTT,CASSLAQGAISNQPQHF
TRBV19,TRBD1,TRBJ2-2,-,TGTGCCAGTAGCCCCGCGTCGGGACAGGCGAACACCGGGGAGCTGTTTTTT,CASSPASGQANTGELFF
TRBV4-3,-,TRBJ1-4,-,TGCGCCAGCAGCCAAGTCATGAGGGTAAAACTGTTTTTT,CASSQVMRVKLFF
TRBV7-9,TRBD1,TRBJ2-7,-,TGTGCCAGCAGTTCGTCAGGGGGTGCGTACGAGCAGTACTTC,CASSSSGGAYEQYF
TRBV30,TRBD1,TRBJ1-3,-,TGTGCCTGGAGTGCCGGGACAGTAGGAAACACCATATATTTT,CAWSAGTVGNTIYF
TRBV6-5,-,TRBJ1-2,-,TGTGCCAGCAGTTACTCTAGTCCCGTCGGCTACACCTTC,CASSYSSPVGYTF
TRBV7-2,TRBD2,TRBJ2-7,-,TGTGCCAGCAGCTTAGTTGGGCTAGCGGGCCCCTACGAGCAGTACTTC,CASSLVGLAGPYEQYF
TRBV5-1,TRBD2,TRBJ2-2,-,TGCGCCAGCAGCCAGACTAGCGGGAGCGCCGGGGAGCTGTTTTTT,CASSQTSGSAGELFF
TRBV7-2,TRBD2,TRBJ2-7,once,TGTGCCAGCAGCCCGGCTAGCGGGGGCTCCTACGAGCAGTACTTC,CASSPASGGSYEQYF
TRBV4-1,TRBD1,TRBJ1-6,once,TGCGCCAGCAGCCAACTACAGGGGGCTGACTCACCCCTCCACTTT,CASSQLQGADSPLHF
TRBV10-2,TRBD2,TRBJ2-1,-,TGCGCCAGCAGTGCGACTAGCGGTCTATACAATGAGCAGTTCTTC,CASSATSGLYNEQFF
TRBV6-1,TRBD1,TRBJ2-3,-,TGTGCCAGCAGTGACAGGGGGCCCAGCACAGATACGCAGTATTTT,CASSDRGPSTDTQYF
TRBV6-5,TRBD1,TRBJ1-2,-,TGTGCCAGCAGGTCCCCGACAGGGATGAACTATGGCTACACCTTC,CASRSPTGMNYGYTF
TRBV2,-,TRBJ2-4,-,TGTGCCAGCTCAAGGACAGATCTAATAGCCAAAAACATTCAGTACTTC,CASSRTDLIAKNIQYF
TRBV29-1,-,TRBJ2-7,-,TGCAGCGTCATTCAGGTGGGTCGCGAGCAGTACTTC,CSVIQVGREQYF
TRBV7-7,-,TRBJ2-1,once,TGTGCTAGCAGCTTAACCCCAGGGGTCAATGAGCAGTTCTTC,CASSLTPGVNEQFF
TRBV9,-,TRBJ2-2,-,TGTGCCAGCAGGGAGGGACTGAACACCGGGGAGCTGTTTTTT,CASREGLNTGELFF
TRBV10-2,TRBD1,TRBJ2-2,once,TGCGCCAGCAGCACACAGGGGCCCGGGGAGCTGTTTTTT,CASSTQGPGELFF
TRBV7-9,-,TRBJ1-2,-,TGTGCCAGCAGCCTTATAGGGAACTATGGCTACACCTTC,CASSLIGNYGYTF
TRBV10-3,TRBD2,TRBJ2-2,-,TGTGCCATCAGTGGTTCGACTAGCCGGGGGGAGCTGTTTTTT,CAISGSTSRGELFF
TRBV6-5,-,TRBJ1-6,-,TGTGCCAGCAAAGACGAGGATTCACCCCTCCACTTT,CASKDEDSPLHF